Listed below are T cell receptor beta chains from one sample, sequenced in a study of regulatory T cells. Sequencing used immunoSEQ multiplex PCR; TCRdb keeps in-frame clones, though not all of them. Counted here are 15,000 to 20,000 clones, 80% to 95% occurring once; the ten biggest clones make up approximately 30%. Sequencing was done on a sample of CD8+ T cells sorted from blood. These receptors were taken from a person under 35 with CD3G deficiency. Both conserved end residues are part of each CDR3. D genes are given only for firm matches. Clone size is given for some rows only: seen once, a few or many times, or a class if the clone is expanded.

D: NA
J: TRBJ1-1
V: TRBV6-6
size: once
DNA: TGTGCCAGCAGAATAGGTGTGAACACTGAAGCTTTCTTT
CDR3: CASRIGVNTEAFF

D: NA
J: TRBJ1-1
V: TRBV6-1
size: NA
DNA: TGTGCCAGCAGTGAAACGCATCCAGGGTCAGGCACTGAAGCTTTCTTT
CDR3: CASSETHPGSGTEAFF

D: TRBD1
J: TRBJ2-3
V: TRBV7-6
size: NA
DNA: TGTGCCAGCAGCTTTAGGGACAGGGGGACAGATACGCAGTATTTT
CDR3: CASSFRDRGTDTQYF

D: NA
J: TRBJ2-6
V: TRBV11-2
size: NA
DNA: TGTGCCAGTTCCGTCAATCGGGGTGAGCCCTCTGGGGCCAACGTCCTGACTTTC
CDR3: CASSVNRGEPSGANVLTF

D: TRBD2
J: TRBJ2-5
V: TRBV7-8
size: NA
DNA: TGTGCCAGCAGACAACGCGGGGGGCAAGAGACCCAGTACTTC
CDR3: CASRQRGGQETQYF

D: TRBD2
J: TRBJ2-3
V: TRBV7-8
size: NA
DNA: TGTGCCAGCAGCCCGAGACTAGCGGGGGGCGTACATACGCAGTATTTT
CDR3: CASSPRLAGGVHTQYF

D: NA
J: TRBJ1-6
V: TRBV4-1
size: NA
DNA: TGCGCCAGCAGCGCCGGACGAAATTCACCCCTCCACTTT
CDR3: CASSAGRNSPLHF

D: TRBD2
J: TRBJ2-7
V: TRBV18
size: NA
DNA: TGTGCCAGCTCACCCGGGACTAGTCTAATCTACGAGCAGTACTTC
CDR3: CASSPGTSLIYEQYF

D: NA
J: TRBJ1-5
V: TRBV6-5
size: NA
DNA: TGTGCCAGCAGTGGGGACGGCGATAGCAATCAGCCCCAGCATTTT
CDR3: CASSGDGDSNQPQHF

D: NA
J: TRBJ1-6
V: TRBV28
size: NA
DNA: TGTGCCAGCAGTCCCTTCCCGGGACATGGGAATTCACCCCTCCACTTT
CDR3: CASSPFPGHGNSPLHF

D: NA
J: TRBJ2-7
V: TRBV4-1
size: few
DNA: TGCGCCAGCAGCCAAGAACGGCACGGTGGCTACGAGCAGTACTTC
CDR3: CASSQERHGGYEQYF

D: NA
J: TRBJ2-1
V: TRBV28
size: NA
DNA: TGTGCCAGCAGCCCTGGGAAAAATGAGCAGTTCTTC
CDR3: CASSPGKNEQFF

D: TRBD2
J: TRBJ2-2
V: TRBV5-1
size: NA
DNA: TGCGCCAGCAGCCCGGGACTAGATAGCGCAAGGGAGCTGTTTTTT
CDR3: CASSPGLDSARELFF

D: NA
J: TRBJ2-6
V: TRBV4-2
size: NA
DNA: TGTGCCAGCAAACCGGAGTACTCTGGGGCCAACGTCCTGACTTTC
CDR3: CASKPEYSGANVLTF

D: TRBD2
J: TRBJ2-1
V: TRBV5-1
size: NA
DNA: TGCGCCAGCAGCGGAGGCCTAGCGGGGGCCTCCTACAATGAGCAGTTCTTC
CDR3: CASSGGLAGASYNEQFF

D: TRBD1
J: TRBJ2-1
V: TRBV28
size: NA
DNA: TGTGCCAGCAGTTTAACCGACAGGGGTTCCTACAATGAGCAGTTCTTC
CDR3: CASSLTDRGSYNEQFF

D: NA
J: TRBJ1-3
V: TRBV5-5
size: NA
DNA: TGTGCCAGCAGCCCAAATGGGGACTACTCTGGAAACACCATATATTTT
CDR3: CASSPNGDYSGNTIYF

D: NA
J: TRBJ1-1
V: TRBV9
size: NA
DNA: TGTGCCAGCAGCGTAGGGGCAGGGGAGTTCACTGAAGCTTTCTTT
CDR3: CASSVGAGEFTEAFF

D: NA
J: TRBJ1-5
V: TRBV19
size: NA
DNA: TGTGCCAGTAGTATACGTCACCGGACCCTAAATCAGCCCCAGCATTTT
CDR3: CASSIRHRTLNQPQHF

D: NA
J: TRBJ2-1
V: TRBV13
size: NA
DNA: TGTGCCAGCAGCTCGACAGACCCATATACGAATGAGCAGTTCTTC
CDR3: CASSSTDPYTNEQFF

D: TRBD2
J: TRBJ2-3
V: TRBV2
size: NA
DNA: TGTGCCAGCAGTGAATCACCCTCCCCGGCACCGGGACTAGGGTCCGCAGATACGCAGTATTTT
CDR3: CASSESPSPAPGLGSADTQYF

D: NA
J: TRBJ1-5
V: TRBV4-1
size: NA
DNA: TGCGCCAGCAGCCACCCACAGGGCAATCAGCCCCAGCATTTT
CDR3: CASSHPQGNQPQHF

D: NA
J: TRBJ2-6
V: TRBV27
size: NA
DNA: TGTGCCAGCAGTCAAATCTCTGGGGCCAACGTCCTGACTTTC
CDR3: CASSQISGANVLTF

D: NA
J: TRBJ1-5
V: TRBV6-6
size: NA
DNA: TGTGCCAGCAGTTTCCTCGGGGGGAATCAGCCCCAGCATTTT
CDR3: CASSFLGGNQPQHF

D: TRBD2
J: TRBJ2-7
V: TRBV6-5
size: NA
DNA: TGTGCCAGTCGGGGGGCCTACGAGCAGTACTTC
CDR3: CASRGAYEQYF

D: NA
J: TRBJ2-2
V: TRBV9
size: once
DNA: TGTGCCAGCAGCGTAGGGGGGTTTTTGACCGGGGAGCTGTTTTTT
CDR3: CASSVGGFLTGELFF

D: NA
J: TRBJ1-1
V: TRBV19
size: once
DNA: TGTGCCAGCCAATCCACAGGGATCAGCACTGAAGCTTTCTTT
CDR3: CASQSTGISTEAFF

D: NA
J: TRBJ1-2
V: TRBV9
size: NA
DNA: TGTGCCAGCAGCGTAGTTTCAGGGAGGGATGGCTACACCTTC
CDR3: CASSVVSGRDGYTF

D: NA
J: TRBJ2-7
V: TRBV2
size: NA
DNA: TGTGCCAGCAGCGCAACGACTGGCTACGAGCAGTACTTC
CDR3: CASSATTGYEQYF

D: NA
J: TRBJ2-3
V: TRBV6-1
size: NA
DNA: TGTGCCAGCACCTTGGTAGTTAGCTCTTTAGATACGCAGTATTTT
CDR3: CASTLVVSSLDTQYF

D: NA
J: TRBJ1-4
V: TRBV2
size: NA
DNA: TGTGCCAGCAGGCGAGGACGGGGCCTAGGGGCAGGAAAACTGTTTTTT
CDR3: CASRRGRGLGAGKLFF

D: TRBD2
J: TRBJ2-1
V: TRBV9
size: NA
DNA: TGTGCCAGCAGCGTAAGCGGGGGGCAAGGCGATGAGCAGTTCTTC
CDR3: CASSVSGGQGDEQFF

D: NA
J: TRBJ2-7
V: TRBV5-5
size: NA
DNA: TGTGCCAGCAGCCGAGGGGCCGAGCAGTACTTC
CDR3: CASSRGAEQYF

D: TRBD2
J: TRBJ2-3
V: TRBV9
size: NA
DNA: TGTGCCAGCAGCGTTAGCGGGGGGAGCACAGATACGCAGTATTTT
CDR3: CASSVSGGSTDTQYF

D: NA
J: TRBJ2-7
V: TRBV7-6
size: NA
DNA: TGTGCCAGCAGTAAAGGGGGCTACGAGCAGTACTTC
CDR3: CASSKGGYEQYF

D: TRBD2
J: TRBJ2-1
V: TRBV6-1
size: once
DNA: TGTGCCAGCAGTGAAGCTCCGACTAGCGGGGGGTACAATGAGCAGTTCTTC
CDR3: CASSEAPTSGGYNEQFF

D: TRBD2
J: TRBJ2-5
V: TRBV4-1
size: NA
DNA: TGCGCCAGCAGTCTTAGCGGGGGCGTCCAAGAGACCCAGTACTTC
CDR3: CASSLSGGVQETQYF

D: NA
J: TRBJ2-1
V: TRBV29-1
size: NA
DNA: TGCAGCGTCGTGACTAGTATCGCTGAGCAGTTCTTC
CDR3: CSVVTSIAEQFF

D: TRBD1
J: TRBJ1-2
V: TRBV4-3
size: NA
DNA: TGCGCCAGCAGCCCAAAGACAGGGGGCATTCCCTATGGCTACACCTTC
CDR3: CASSPKTGGIPYGYTF

D: TRBD1
J: TRBJ2-1
V: TRBV7-9
size: NA
DNA: TGTGCCAGCAGCTTGACGGACGGGAGACGACAGGGGGGCAATGAGCAGTTCTTC
CDR3: CASSLTDGRRQGGNEQFF

D: NA
J: TRBJ2-7
V: TRBV6-1
size: NA
DNA: TGTGCCAGCAGTGAAGTTCCCTACGAGCAGTACTTC
CDR3: CASSEVPYEQYF

D: NA
J: TRBJ2-6
V: TRBV25-1
size: NA
DNA: TGTGCCAGCAGTAATGGGTCTGGACAAAGTCGGGCCAACGTCCTGACTTTC
CDR3: CASSNGSGQSRANVLTF

D: NA
J: TRBJ2-7
V: TRBV27
size: NA
DNA: TGTGCCAGCAGTTGGACAAGGAGCTCCTACGAGCAGTACTTC
CDR3: CASSWTRSSYEQYF

D: NA
J: TRBJ1-3
V: TRBV10-2
size: NA
DNA: TGCGCCAGCAGTGAAGCAGCAATCTCTGGAAACACCATATATTTT
CDR3: CASSEAAISGNTIYF

D: NA
J: TRBJ2-3
V: TRBV29-1
size: NA
DNA: TGCAGCGTTGTCCCGGGTAGCACAGATACGCAGTATTTT
CDR3: CSVVPGSTDTQYF